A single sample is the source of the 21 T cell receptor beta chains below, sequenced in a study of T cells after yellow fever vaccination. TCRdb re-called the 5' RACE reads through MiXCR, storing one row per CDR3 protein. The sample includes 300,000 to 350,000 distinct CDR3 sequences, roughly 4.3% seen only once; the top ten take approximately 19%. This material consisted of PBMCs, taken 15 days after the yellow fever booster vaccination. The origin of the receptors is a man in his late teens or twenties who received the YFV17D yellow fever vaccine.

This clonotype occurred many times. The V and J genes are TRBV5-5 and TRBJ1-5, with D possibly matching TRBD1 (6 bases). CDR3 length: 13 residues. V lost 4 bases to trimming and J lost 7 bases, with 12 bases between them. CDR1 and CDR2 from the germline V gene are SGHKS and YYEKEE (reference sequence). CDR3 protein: CASSIQGEQPQHF. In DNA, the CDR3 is TGTGCCAGCAGCATACAGGGAGAACAGCCCCAGCATTTT.

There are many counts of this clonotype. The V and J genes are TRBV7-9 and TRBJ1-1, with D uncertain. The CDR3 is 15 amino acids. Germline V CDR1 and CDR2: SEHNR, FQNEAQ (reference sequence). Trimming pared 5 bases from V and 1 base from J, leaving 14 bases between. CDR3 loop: CASSPPVAKNTEAFF. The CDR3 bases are TGTGCCAGCAGCCCCCCGGTGGCGAAGAACACTGAAGCTTTCTTT. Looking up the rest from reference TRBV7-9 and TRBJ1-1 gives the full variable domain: DTGVSQNPRHKITKRGQNVTFRCDPISEHNRLYWYRQTLGQGPEFLTYFQNEAQLEKSRLLSDRFSAERPKGSFSTLEIQRTEQGDSAMYLCASSPPVAKNTEAFFGQGTRLTVV.

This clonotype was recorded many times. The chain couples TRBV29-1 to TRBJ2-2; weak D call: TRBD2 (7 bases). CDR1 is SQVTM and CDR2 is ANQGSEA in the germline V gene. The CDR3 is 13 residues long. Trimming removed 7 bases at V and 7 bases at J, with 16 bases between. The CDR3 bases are TGCAGCGCCGAGGGGGGGGGCGTCGGGGAGCTGTTTTTT. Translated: CSAEGGGVGELFF.

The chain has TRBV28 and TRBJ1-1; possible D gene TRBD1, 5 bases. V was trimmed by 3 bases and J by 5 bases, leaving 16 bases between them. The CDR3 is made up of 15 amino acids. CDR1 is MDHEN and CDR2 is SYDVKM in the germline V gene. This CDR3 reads CASSFGPDSQTEAFF. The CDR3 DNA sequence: TGTGCCAGCAGTTTCGGCCCCGACAGCCAAACTGAAGCTTTCTTT.

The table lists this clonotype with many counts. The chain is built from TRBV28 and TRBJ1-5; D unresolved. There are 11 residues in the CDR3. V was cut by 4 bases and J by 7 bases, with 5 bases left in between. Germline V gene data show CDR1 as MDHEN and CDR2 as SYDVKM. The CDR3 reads CASSSGQPQHF. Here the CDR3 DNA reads TGTGCCAGCAGTTCGGGCCAGCCCCAGCATTTT.

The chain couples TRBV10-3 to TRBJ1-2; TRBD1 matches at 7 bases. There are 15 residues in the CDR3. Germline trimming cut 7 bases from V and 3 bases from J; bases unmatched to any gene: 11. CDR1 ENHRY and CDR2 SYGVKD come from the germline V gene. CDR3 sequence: CAITPGDSVYYGYTF. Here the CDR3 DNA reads TGTGCCATCACCCCCGGGGACAGCGTATACTATGGCTACACCTTC.

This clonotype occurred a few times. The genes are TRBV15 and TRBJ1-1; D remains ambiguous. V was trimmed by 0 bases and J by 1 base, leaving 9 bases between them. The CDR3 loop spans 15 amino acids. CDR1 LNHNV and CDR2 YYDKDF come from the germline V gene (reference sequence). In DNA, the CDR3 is TGTGCCACCAGCAGAGATACAGAGTCGAACACTGAAGCTTTCTTT. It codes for CATSRDTESNTEAFF.

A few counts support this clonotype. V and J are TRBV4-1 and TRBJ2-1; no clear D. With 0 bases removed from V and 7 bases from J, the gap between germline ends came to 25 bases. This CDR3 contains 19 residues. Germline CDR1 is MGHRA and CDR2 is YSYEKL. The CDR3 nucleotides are TGCGCCAGCAGCCAAGATTTCAAAGTGGCGAAACGAGCCCTTAATGAGCAGTTCTTC. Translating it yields CASSQDFKVAKRALNEQFF.

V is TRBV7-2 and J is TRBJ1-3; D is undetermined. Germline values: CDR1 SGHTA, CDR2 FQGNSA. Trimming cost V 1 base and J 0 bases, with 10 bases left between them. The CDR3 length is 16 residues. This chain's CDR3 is CASSLVEGISGNTIYF. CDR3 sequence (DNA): TGTGCCAGCAGCTTAGTTGAAGGGATCTCTGGAAACACCATATATTTT. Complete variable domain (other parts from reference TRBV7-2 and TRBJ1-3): GAGVSQSPSNKVTEKGKDVELRCDPISGHTALYWYRQSLGQGLEFLIYFQGNSAPDKSGLPSDRFSAERTGGSVSTLTIQRTQQEDSAVYLCASSLVEGISGNTIYFGEGSWLTVV.

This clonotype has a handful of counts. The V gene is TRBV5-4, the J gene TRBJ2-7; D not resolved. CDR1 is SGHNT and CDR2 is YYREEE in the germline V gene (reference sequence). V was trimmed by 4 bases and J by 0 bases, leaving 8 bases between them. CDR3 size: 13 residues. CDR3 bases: TGTGCCAGCAGCGCGACTGGCTCCTACGAGCAGTACTTC. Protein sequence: CASSATGSYEQYF.

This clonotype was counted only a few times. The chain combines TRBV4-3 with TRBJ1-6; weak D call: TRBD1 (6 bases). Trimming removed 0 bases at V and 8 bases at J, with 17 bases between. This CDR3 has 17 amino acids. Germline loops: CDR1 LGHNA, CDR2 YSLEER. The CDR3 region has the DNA TGCGCCAGCAGCCAAGATCGGAGCAGGGGCACAGATTCACCCCTCCACTTT. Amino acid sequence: CASSQDRSRGTDSPLHF.

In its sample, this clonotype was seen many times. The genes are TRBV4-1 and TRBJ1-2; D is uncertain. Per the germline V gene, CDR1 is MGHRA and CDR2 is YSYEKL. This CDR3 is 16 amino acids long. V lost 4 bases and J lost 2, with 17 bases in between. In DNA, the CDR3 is TGCGCCAGCAGCCCGCAAGGTGGCGATTACAACTATGGCTACACCTTC. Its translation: CASSPQGGDYNYGYTF.

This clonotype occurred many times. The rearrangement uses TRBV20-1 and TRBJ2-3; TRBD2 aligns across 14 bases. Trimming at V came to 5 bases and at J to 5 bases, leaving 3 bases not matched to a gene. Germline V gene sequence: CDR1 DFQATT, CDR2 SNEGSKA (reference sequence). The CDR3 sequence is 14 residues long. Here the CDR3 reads CSAETSGGEDTQYF. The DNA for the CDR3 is TGCAGTGCTGAGACTAGCGGGGGGGAAGATACGCAGTATTTT.

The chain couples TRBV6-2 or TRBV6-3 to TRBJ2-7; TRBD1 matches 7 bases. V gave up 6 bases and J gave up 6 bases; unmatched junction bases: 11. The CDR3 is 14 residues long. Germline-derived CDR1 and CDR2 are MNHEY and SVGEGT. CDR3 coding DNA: TGTGCCAGCAGATGGGACAGCCCCTGGGTCGAGCAGTACTTC. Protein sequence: CASRWDSPWVEQYF.

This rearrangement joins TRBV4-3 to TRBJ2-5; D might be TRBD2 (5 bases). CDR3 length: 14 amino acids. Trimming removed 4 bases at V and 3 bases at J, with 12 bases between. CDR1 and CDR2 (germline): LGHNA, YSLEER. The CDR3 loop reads CASSRERHEETQYF. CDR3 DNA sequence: TGCGCCAGCAGCCGAGAGCGGCACGAAGAGACCCAGTACTTC.

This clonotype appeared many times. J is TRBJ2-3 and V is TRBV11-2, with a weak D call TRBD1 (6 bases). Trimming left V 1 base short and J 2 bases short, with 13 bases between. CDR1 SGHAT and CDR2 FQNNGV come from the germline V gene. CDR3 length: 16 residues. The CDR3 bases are TGTGCCAGCAGCTTAGGGGGGCAGGGCCCCACAGATACGCAGTATTTT. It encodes CASSLGGQGPTDTQYF.

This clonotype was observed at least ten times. The DNA of the CDR3 is TGTGCCAGCAGTCGCGTAGGGACAGGGACGTTGAGGCAGCCCCAGCATTTT. It translates to CASSRVGTGTLRQPQHF. The J gene is TRBJ1-5, the V gene TRBV2; 9 positions agree with TRBD1. The V and J ends lost 5 bases and 7 bases, in that order; junction bases with no gene match: 15. The CDR3 has 17 residues. Germline values: CDR1 SNHLY, CDR2 FYNNEI.

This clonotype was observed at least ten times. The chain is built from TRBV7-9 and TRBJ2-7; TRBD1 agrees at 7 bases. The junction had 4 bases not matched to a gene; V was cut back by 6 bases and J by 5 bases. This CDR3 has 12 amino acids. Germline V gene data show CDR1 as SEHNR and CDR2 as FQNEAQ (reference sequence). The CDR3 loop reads CASSSDRNEQYF. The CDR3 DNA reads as TGTGCCAGCAGTTCGGACAGGAACGAGCAGTACTTC.

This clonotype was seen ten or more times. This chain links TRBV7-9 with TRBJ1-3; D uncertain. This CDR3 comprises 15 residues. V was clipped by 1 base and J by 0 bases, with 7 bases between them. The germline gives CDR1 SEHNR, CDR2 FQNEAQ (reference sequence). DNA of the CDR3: TGTGCCAGCAGCTTAGGCCCAGTCTCTGGAAACACCATATATTTT. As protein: CASSLGPVSGNTIYF.

CDR3 coding DNA: TGTGCCTGGAGTTACCCCCGGGGGAGAATCTACGAGCAGTACTTC. Its translation is CAWSYPRGRIYEQYF. The V gene is TRBV30, the J gene TRBJ2-7; TRBD2 might be the D (6 bases). CDR1 is GTSNPN and CDR2 is SVGIG in the germline V gene (reference sequence). V was shortened by 2 bases and J by 3 bases, with 17 bases between the two germline ends. This CDR3 comprises 15 residues.

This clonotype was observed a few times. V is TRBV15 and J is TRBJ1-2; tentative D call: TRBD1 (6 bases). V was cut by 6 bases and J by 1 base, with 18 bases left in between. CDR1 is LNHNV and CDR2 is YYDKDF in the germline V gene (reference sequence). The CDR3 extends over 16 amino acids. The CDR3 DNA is TGTGCCACCAGTCGACAACTCAGGGGACTTAACTATGGCTACACCTTC. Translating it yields CATSRQLRGLNYGYTF.